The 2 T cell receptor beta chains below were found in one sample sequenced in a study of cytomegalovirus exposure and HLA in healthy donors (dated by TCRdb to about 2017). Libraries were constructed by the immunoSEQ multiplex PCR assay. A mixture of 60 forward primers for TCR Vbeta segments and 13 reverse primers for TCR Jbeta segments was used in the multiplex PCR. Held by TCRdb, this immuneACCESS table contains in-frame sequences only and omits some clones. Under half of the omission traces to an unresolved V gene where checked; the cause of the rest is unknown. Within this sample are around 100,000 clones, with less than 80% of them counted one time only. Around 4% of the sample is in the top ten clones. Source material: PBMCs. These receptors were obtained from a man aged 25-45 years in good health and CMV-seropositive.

The CDR3 protein is CASSEQGYEAFF. The CDR3 nucleotides read TGTGCCAGCAGTGAACAGGGGTATGAAGCTTTCTTT. The rearrangement uses TRBV6-1 and TRBJ1-1, with D maybe TRBD1 (6 bases). The CDR3 runs to 12 residues. Trimming removed 2 bases at V and 7 bases at J, with 8 bases between. CDR1 and CDR2 from the germline V gene are MNHNS and SASEGT.

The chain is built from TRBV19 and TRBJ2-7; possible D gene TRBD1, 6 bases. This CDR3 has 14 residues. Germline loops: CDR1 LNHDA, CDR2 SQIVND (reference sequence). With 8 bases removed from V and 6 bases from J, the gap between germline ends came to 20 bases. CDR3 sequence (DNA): TGTGCCAGTCGAAGCGTTGGCAGGGGTGTCGAGCAGTACTTC. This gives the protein CASRSVGRGVEQYF.